One and the same sample provided the 4 T cell receptor beta chains below, sequenced in a study of cytomegalovirus exposure and HLA in healthy donors. 60 Vbeta and 13 Jbeta primers were used in PCR. Sequenced by immunoSEQ multiplex PCR; TCRdb stores in-frame clones only, minus some. The data show 100,000 to 150,000 clones, approximately 78% seen once. The material sequenced was PBMCs. These receptors came from a man between 35 and 55 years old in good health and CMV-seronegative.

This chain joins TRBV5-1 and TRBJ2-2; no clear D gene. This CDR3 region has 14 residues. With 3 bases removed from V and 4 bases from J, the gap between germline ends came to 10 bases. The germline gives CDR1 SGHRS, CDR2 YFSETQ. CDR3 protein: CASSSEVPTGELFF. The CDR3 region has the DNA TGCGCCAGCAGCTCCGAGGTTCCCACCGGGGAGCTGTTTTTT.

The genes are TRBV28 and TRBJ2-7, with D perhaps TRBD2 (5 bases). The V end was cut by 2 bases, the J end by 2 bases, with 10 bases between. From germline, CDR1 is MDHEN and CDR2 SYDVKM. CDR3 length: 14 residues. In DNA form, the CDR3 reads TGTGCCAGCAGTTTACGGGGTATCCCCTACGAGCAGTACTTC. Protein sequence: CASSLRGIPYEQYF.

This clone was seen only once. This chain uses TRBV5-1 with TRBJ2-1, with D possibly matching TRBD1 (5 bases). Germline CDR1 reads SGHRS; CDR2 reads YFSETQ. The CDR3 has 18 amino acids. The V end was cut by 3 bases, the J end by 1 base, with 20 bases between. The CDR3 is CASSSLGQRQPSYNEQFF. In nucleotides, the CDR3 is TGCGCCAGCAGCTCGCTTGGGCAACGACAGCCTTCCTACAATGAGCAGTTCTTC.

In its sample, this clone was seen once. The CDR3 protein is CASSSSSGELFF. Here the CDR3 DNA reads TGTGCCAGCAGCTCTAGCTCCGGGGAGCTGTTTTTT. V usage is TRBV7-9 and J usage is TRBJ2-2, with D perhaps matching TRBD2 (5 bases). The length of the CDR3 is 12 residues. Germline V gene lookup returns CDR1 SEHNR and CDR2 FQNEAQ (reference sequence). V gave up 4 bases and J gave up 6 bases, with 6 bases separating them.